These 21 T cell receptor beta chains were all obtained from the same sample, sequenced in a study of Graves' ophthalmopathy and Graves' hyperthyroidism (dated by TCRdb to between 2017 and 2018). The listed sequencing device is Illumina HiSeq 2000. For repertoire sequencing, the TCR beta CDR3 regions were amplified from RNA transcripts. The first round was an RT-PCR using HTBI primers with the Qiagen OneStep RT-PCR kit, and this first round was followed by a second-round multiplex PCR, then size selection and purification. In-frame beta chains were kept once TCRdb had trimmed the public reads at Q25 with fastp and called clones with MiXCR. When rows share a CDR3 protein, they turn into one entry using the most common DNA and genes. The sample yields about 640,000 distinct CDR3 sequences; about 40% were counted once. More than 2.5% of the sample is taken by the ten largest. Sequencing was carried out using peripheral blood. The receptors shown here come from an adult man with Graves' ophthalmopathy.

The sample holds many counts of this clonotype. The genes are TRBV12-3 or TRBV12-4 and TRBJ1-3, with D tentatively TRBD1 (5 bases). The germline V and J ends were trimmed by 9 bases and 4 bases, with 13 bases remaining between them. The CDR3 is 13 residues long. CDR3 sequence: CASRDRSGNTIYF. In DNA form, the CDR3 reads TGTGCCAGTCGGGACCGCAGCGGAAACACCATATATTTT.

The rearrangement links TRBV7-8 to TRBJ2-2; D is unresolved. Deletions cut 1 base from V and 8 bases from J, with 8 bases between. The CDR3 sequence is 13 residues long. The germline gives CDR1 SGHVS, CDR2 FQNEAQ. The CDR3 coding sequence is TGTGCCAGCAGCTTAGAATCCTTGGGGGAGCTGTTTTTT. It codes for CASSLESLGELFF.

This clonotype occurred many times. This chain connects TRBV7-2 to TRBJ2-7; the D gene is possibly TRBD2 (6 bases). This CDR3 region has 16 residues. V lost 1 base and J lost 9, with 22 bases in between. Germline lookup yields CDR1 SGHTA and CDR2 FQGNSA. CDR3 coding DNA: TGTGCCAGCAGCTTAGAAGTATTCGGGACTTTATTGCCGCAGTACTTC. Translated, it gives CASSLEVFGTLLPQYF.

This clonotype was counted ten times or more. The chain employs TRBV19 and TRBJ2-7; perhaps TRBD2 as D (6 bases). The germline V gene has CDR1 LNHDA and CDR2 SQIVND (reference sequence). The length of the CDR3 is 14 residues. Trimming shortened V by 1 base and J by 3 bases, and 10 bases separated the two germline ends. DNA of the CDR3: TGTGCCAGTAGTATAGCCCTCGGGGGCTACGAGCAGTACTTC. Its protein is CASSIALGGYEQYF.

This clonotype came up many times. The chain joins TRBV24-1 to TRBJ2-2; D is perhaps TRBD1 (6 bases). The CDR3 is 17 amino acids. Trimming took 0 bases from V and 0 from J, leaving 10 bases between them. Germline values: CDR1 KGHDR, CDR2 SFDVKD. CDR3 loop: CATSDLNRASNTGELFF. In nucleotides, the CDR3 is TGTGCCACCAGTGATTTGAACAGGGCGTCGAACACCGGGGAGCTGTTTTTT.

This chain connects TRBV3-1 to TRBJ1-5, with unresolved D. V gave up 0 bases and J gave up 8 bases, with 8 bases separating them. The CDR3 runs to 13 residues. Germline-derived CDR1 and CDR2 are LGHDT and YNNKEL (reference sequence). Here the CDR3 reads CASSQEGREPQHF. The DNA for the CDR3 is TGTGCCAGCAGCCAAGAAGGCCGGGAGCCCCAGCATTTT.

At least ten counts were recorded for this clonotype. This chain connects TRBV24-1 to TRBJ2-2; no clear D. The CDR3 sequence is 13 residues long. Germline V gives CDR1 KGHDR, CDR2 SFDVKD. The V and J ends lost 5 bases and 3 bases respectively, with 6 bases between them. The CDR3: CATSGLYTGELFF. The CDR3 DNA reads TGTGCCACCAGTGGTTTATACACCGGGGAGCTGTTTTTT.

The chain uses TRBV27 and TRBJ1-1, with a tentative D call TRBD1 (5 bases). The CDR3 covers 15 residues. Trimming cost V 7 bases and J 5 bases, with 20 bases left between them. Germline V lookup: CDR1 MNHEY, CDR2 SMNVEV (reference sequence). The CDR3 bases are TGTGCCAGCACCTCAACATATGGGGGGAGGACTGAAGCTTTCTTT. It specifies CASTSTYGGRTEAFF.

The chain carries TRBV7-2 and TRBJ1-1; perhaps TRBD1 as D (6 bases). The CDR3 runs to 15 residues. CDR1 and CDR2 (germline): SGHTA, FQGNSA. Trimming cost V 5 bases and J 1 base, with 14 bases left between them. CDR3: CASSVPGHWNTEAFF. CDR3 nucleotide sequence: TGTGCCAGCAGCGTTCCGGGACATTGGAACACTGAAGCTTTCTTT.

Comments on this clonotype: A read error is possible here, since a much larger clone lies one base away. The chain joins TRBV7-9 to TRBJ1-3; D possibly corresponds to TRBD1 (5 bases). V lost 4 bases and J 1 base, leaving 14 bases between the germline ends. The CDR3 length is 16 residues. The germline V gene has CDR1 SEHNR and CDR2 FQNEAQ (reference sequence). For the CDR3, the DNA is TGTGCCAGCAGCTCCCACTCCGGGGCATCTGGAAACACCATATATTTT. Protein: CASSSHSGASGNTIYF. Based on the CDR3 plus reference TRBV7-9 and TRBJ1-3, the full variable domain is DTGVSQNPRHKITKRGQNVTFRCDPISEHNRLYWYRQTLGQGPEFLTYFQNEAQLEKSRLLSDRFSAERPKGSFSTLEIQRTEQGDSAMYLCASSSHSGASGNTIYFGEGSWLTVV.

This clonotype has ten or more counts. The chain uses TRBV2 and TRBJ1-5; maybe TRBD1 (5 bases). Germline loops: CDR1 SNHLY, CDR2 FYNNEI. Trimming left V 6 bases short and J 6 bases short, with 15 bases between. The CDR3 runs to 14 residues. The CDR3 sequence: CASSQGLRFQPQHF. The CDR3 DNA is TGTGCCAGCAGCCAGGGTCTAAGATTTCAGCCCCAGCATTTT. The full variable domain, with the rest looked up from reference TRBV2 and TRBJ1-5, is EPEVTQTPSHQVTQMGQEVILRCVPISNHLYFYWYRQILGQKVEFLVSFYNNEISEKSEIFDDQFSVERPDGSNFTLKIRSTKLEDSAMYFCASSQGLRFQPQHFGDGTRLSIL.

This chain links TRBV25-1 with TRBJ1-2, with 9 bases identical to TRBD1. Trimming at V came to 6 bases and at J to 9 bases, leaving 17 bases not matched to a gene. The CDR3 has 16 residues. From germline, CDR1 is MGHDK and CDR2 SYGVNS. In DNA, the CDR3 is TGTGCCAGCAGCTTAATAAGGGACAGGGAAGCAGATCGCTACACCTTC. Residues: CASSLIRDREADRYTF.

The chain joins TRBV5-6 to TRBJ2-7; 7 bases map to TRBD2. The V and J ends lost 0 bases and 5 bases, in that order; junction bases with no gene match: 11. This CDR3 has 16 residues. Germline CDR1 and CDR2: SGHDT and YYEEEE. DNA of the CDR3: TGTGCCAGCAGCTTGGGGTTGCGGGAGTGGTCCCACGAGCAGTACTTC. Its protein product is CASSLGLREWSHEQYF.

This clonotype was detected a few times. The rearrangement joins TRBV6-1 to TRBJ1-5; D unresolved. Germline V CDR1 and CDR2: MNHNS, SASEGT. The CDR3 has 17 residues. Trimming removed 3 bases at V and 0 bases at J, with 15 bases between. The CDR3 sequence: CASSDGFTTASNQPQHF. CDR3 in DNA: TGTGCCAGCAGTGACGGATTCACGACGGCTAGCAATCAGCCCCAGCATTTT.

The chain couples TRBV5-1 to TRBJ2-2; 7 bases agree with TRBD1. The CDR3 runs to 17 residues. The germline V gene encodes CDR1 SGHRS and CDR2 YFSETQ. V dropped 7 bases and J dropped 1; count of bases not matched to a gene: 13. DNA for the CDR3: TGCGCCAGCGGGGGCCAACCGGGACAGATGAACACCGGGGAGCTGTTTTTT. This encodes CASGGQPGQMNTGELFF.

Note on this clonotype: The germline gene is not matched at one end of the junction; a read error may be the cause. The rearrangement joins TRBV10-3 to TRBJ1-5; D remains unclear. Germline assignment: CDR1 ENHRY and CDR2 SYGVKD. The CDR3 is made up of 14 amino acids. CDR3 coding DNA: TGTGCCAGCAGTTACCAGTCCGGTAATCAGCCCCAGCATTTT. Translation gives CASSYQSGNQPQHF.

The rearrangement joins TRBV20-1 to TRBJ1-3, with D possibly matching TRBD1 (5 bases). Germline V gene data show CDR1 as DFQATT and CDR2 as SNEGSKA (reference sequence). Trimming pared 1 base from V and 4 bases from J, leaving 11 bases between. The CDR3 sequence is 14 residues long. In nucleotides, the CDR3 is TGCAGTGCTAGAGTCCAGGGAATCGGAAACACCATATATTTT. It translates to CSARVQGIGNTIYF.

The rearrangement links TRBV9 to TRBJ1-3, with 7 nucleotides matching TRBD1. CDR1 is SGDLS and CDR2 is YYNGEE in the germline V gene. The CDR3 is 18 amino acids. V dropped 4 bases and J dropped 4; count of bases not matched to a gene: 17. CDR3 sequence (DNA): TGTGCCAGCAGCCAAGGCGGAGGGGGCCGCTTGAAGGGAAACACCATATATTTT. This codes for CASSQGGGGRLKGNTIYF.

A single count supports this clonotype. This rearrangement joins TRBV7-9 to TRBJ2-7, with TRBD2 as a possible D gene (7 bases). CDR3 length: 13 residues. Germline values: CDR1 SEHNR, CDR2 FQNEAQ (reference sequence). The V end was cut by 3 bases, the J end by 7 bases, with 13 bases between. CDR3 protein: CASSFGGGQEQYF. Here the CDR3 DNA reads TGTGCCAGCAGCTTTGGCGGGGGCCAGGAGCAGTACTTC. Variable domain in full (rest from reference TRBV7-9 and TRBJ2-7): DTGVSQNPRHKITKRGQNVTFRCDPISEHNRLYWYRQTLGQGPEFLTYFQNEAQLEKSRLLSDRFSAERPKGSFSTLEIQRTEQGDSAMYLCASSFGGGQEQYFGPGTRLTVT.

This clonotype has ten or more counts. V usage is TRBV12-3 or TRBV12-4 and J usage is TRBJ1-2; a weak D match, TRBD1 (5 bases). V lost 5 bases to trimming and J lost 7 bases, with 11 bases between them. The CDR3 consists of 12 residues. CDR3: CASSKGSGGYTF. CDR3 DNA: TGTGCCAGCAGTAAGGGGTCGGGTGGCTACACCTTC.

This chain links TRBV24-1 with TRBJ1-1; no definite D call. With 4 bases removed from V and 4 bases from J, the gap between germline ends came to 9 bases. The CDR3 is 13 residues long. Germline lookup yields CDR1 KGHDR and CDR2 SFDVKD. The DNA for the CDR3 is TGTGCCACCAGTGAAGGCGGGAGCACTGAAGCTTTCTTT. Its translation is CATSEGGSTEAFF.